This entry describes one TCR beta chain. This entry is derived from a study of breast tumors, draining lymph nodes, adjacent tissues. Each CDR3 protein is one row after TCRdb ran MiXCR on the multiplex PCR reads. This sample has about 14,000 distinct CDR3 sequences, with 62% found just once. Germline CDR1 SGHVS, CDR2 FQNEAQ. Between the trimmed V and J ends, which lost 1 base and 4 bases, there was a span of 14 bases. There are 15 residues in the CDR3. The chain is built from TRBV7-8 and TRBJ2-7, with D hard to call. The sample comprised tumor-adjacent breast tissue. The source is a female donor with breast cancer. Some clones in this sample may be carry-over from other donors' samples. The CDR3 is CASSLGTYEPYEQYF. CDR3 DNA sequence: TGTGCCAGCAGCTTAGGTACCTACGAGCCGTACGAGCAGTACTTC.